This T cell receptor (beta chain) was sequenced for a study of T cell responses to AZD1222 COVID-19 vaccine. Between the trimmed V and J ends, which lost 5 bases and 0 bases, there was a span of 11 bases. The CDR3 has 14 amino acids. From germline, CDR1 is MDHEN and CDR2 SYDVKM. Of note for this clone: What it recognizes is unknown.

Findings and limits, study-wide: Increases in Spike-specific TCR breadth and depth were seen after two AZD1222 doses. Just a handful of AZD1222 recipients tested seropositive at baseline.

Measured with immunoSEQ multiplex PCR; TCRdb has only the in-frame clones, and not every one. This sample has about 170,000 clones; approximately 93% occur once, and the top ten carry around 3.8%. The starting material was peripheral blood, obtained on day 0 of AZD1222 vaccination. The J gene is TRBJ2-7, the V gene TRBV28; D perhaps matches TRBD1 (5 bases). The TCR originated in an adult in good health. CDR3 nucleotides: TGTGCCAGCAGTAGACAGTCTTACTCCTACGAGCAGTACTTC. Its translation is CASSRQSYSYEQYF.